This TCR beta chain comes out of a study of lung T cells in sarcoidosis with Löfgren's syndrome (dated by TCRdb to 2016 to 2017). Study-wide context: Sarcoidosis was characterized as a granulomatous disease that is mostly pulmonary, in which CD4+ T cells accumulate in bronchoalveolar lavage fluid. The repertoire analyses focused on Löfgren's syndrome patients.

TCRdb records Illumina MiSeq as the sequencer. In-frame beta chains were kept once TCRdb had trimmed the public reads at Q25 with fastp and called clones with MiXCR. Each record represents a unique CDR3 protein, reported with the most common genes and DNA among its rows. The sample profile shows about 20,000 distinct CDR3 sequences; roughly 22% of them were found once. The ten largest clones capture about 4% of the sample. Overall results and qualifications from the work: Multiple Lofgren's syndrome patients were reported to share TRAV12-1 and TRBV2 CDR3 motifs, a finding that suggests public CD4+ TCR repertoires. In Lofgren's syndrome patients, relative to control subjects, TRAV12-1 and TRBV2 were reported to be the most expanded V gene segments. In alphabeta pairing analysis, TRAV12-1 preferentially paired with TRBV2, and these paired TCRs showed CDR3 homology. Recognition of a sarcoidosis-associated antigen was only suggested, and the antigen itself remained putative and was not identified.

There are 11 amino acids in the CDR3, from cysteine to phenylalanine inclusive. CDR3 DNA is the only sequence kept; it has 33 bases, read in frame from the first base. Trimming removed 1 base from V and 4 bases from J, leaving 1 base between the germline ends. This clonotype was picked up a small number of times. Its antigen remains unidentified. A much larger clone lies a single base off, so this may be a read error. The chain was built from TRBV12-3 or TRBV12-4 and TRBJ1-1; no D gene is confidently identified. The clonotype was recovered from a human donor with sarcoidosis (Löfgren's syndrome or another form), or a control subject (not recorded which). The specimen was CD4+ T cells from PBMCs. The CDR3: CASSLGTEAFF. The nucleotide sequence reads as follows: TGTGCCAGCAGTTTAGGCACTGAAGCTTTCTTT.